Detailed here is one TCR beta chain. The authors' processing: Amplification with reference gene primers provided the estimates of nucleated cell counts. Profiling relied on immunoSEQ multiplex PCR, and the TCRdb table lists in-frame clones only, not all of them. V, J and clone size reflect that table, while D and trimming were determined from the DNA. Among about 73,000 clones listed, approximately 89% were seen once. These data belong to a study of blood T cell repertoires in COVID-19. About the study: The United States, Italy and Spain were the sources of the acute and convalescent COVID-19 samples. PBMCs, B-cell-depleted T cells, or T cells provided the cDNA or gDNA that made up the material.

The receptor was derived from a man aged 80 or over with acute or convalescent COVID-19. Sequenced input: peripheral blood.

The CDR3 nucleotides are TGTGCCAGCAGCTTCGGGGGAGAAAACATTCAGTACTTC. As protein: CASSFGGENIQYF. The chain has TRBV5-6 and TRBJ2-4; D might be TRBD2 (6 bases). Germline loops: CDR1 SGHDT, CDR2 YYEEEE. V lost 2 bases to trimming and J lost 5 bases, with 8 bases between them. The CDR3 has 13 amino acids. Full variable domain (missing parts from reference TRBV5-6 and TRBJ2-4): DAGVTQSPTHLIKTRGQQVTLRCSPKSGHDTVSWYQQALGQGPQFIFQYYEEEERQRGNFPDRFSGHQFPNYSSELNVNALLLGDSALYLCASSFGGENIQYFGAGTRLSVL.